This TCR beta chain was profiled in a study of T-cell memory formation after mild COVID-19. Study-wide points: Shrinking CD4+ clones resided mostly in CM and EM, and CD8+ ones in EMRA. The study found balanced CD4/CD8 in clones contracting day 15 to 85 and a CD4+ lean in later expanders.

About this clonotype: Its antigen is not known.

Amplification by 5'RACE using constant-segment primers produced TCR alpha and TCR beta cDNA libraries that carried sample barcodes and UMIs. TCRdb re-called the 5' RACE reads through MiXCR, storing one row per CDR3 protein. The sample records roughly 89,000 distinct CDR3 sequences, 10% to 15% being singletons. Specimen: PBMCs or a T cell subset sorted from them (not recorded which). This sequence originates from an adult woman who had mild COVID-19 (a few samples of this study predate the infection). Cell type and time point are not known.

The DNA of the CDR3 is TGTGCCAGCAGTTTCGGGACGCGATACACCGGGGAGCTGTTTTTT. Protein: CASSFGTRYTGELFF. This chain joins TRBV27 and TRBJ2-2; D is possibly TRBD1 or TRBD2 (5 bases each). CDR1 is MNHEY and CDR2 is SMNVEV in the germline V gene (reference sequence). This CDR3 spans 15 amino acids. Trimming shortened V by 3 bases and J by 3 bases, and 11 bases separated the two germline ends.